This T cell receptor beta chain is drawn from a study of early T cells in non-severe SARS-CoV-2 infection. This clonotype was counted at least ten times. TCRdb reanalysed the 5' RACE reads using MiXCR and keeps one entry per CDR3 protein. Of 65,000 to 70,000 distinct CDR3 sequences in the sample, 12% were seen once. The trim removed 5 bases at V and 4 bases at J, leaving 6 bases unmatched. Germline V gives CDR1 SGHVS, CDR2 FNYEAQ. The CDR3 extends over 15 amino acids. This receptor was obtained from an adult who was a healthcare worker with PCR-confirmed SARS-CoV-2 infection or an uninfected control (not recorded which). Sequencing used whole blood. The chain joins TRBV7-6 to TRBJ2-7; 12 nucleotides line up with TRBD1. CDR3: CASSPGTGGFYEQYF. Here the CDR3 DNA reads TGTGCCAGCAGCCCCGGGACAGGGGGCTTTTACGAGCAGTACTTC.